This T cell receptor (beta chain) was found in a study of identical twins. Germline V CDR1 and CDR2: SGHRS, YFSETQ. Trimming pared 0 bases from V and 5 bases from J, leaving 17 bases between. The CDR3 covers 16 residues. This clonotype appeared a few times. Template switching added a universal primer site, and cDNA bore unique molecular identifiers. TCRdb reanalysed the 5' RACE reads using MiXCR and keeps one entry per CDR3 protein. The sample has about 260,000 distinct CDR3 sequences, about 7% seen once. This sample also appeared in a second study, on yellow fever vaccine responses in identical twins.

V is TRBV5-1 and J is TRBJ2-5; D gene ambiguous. The clonotype originates from a woman between 18 and 29 years old in good health. The sample was memory (CD45RO+) T cells sorted from blood. The CDR3 reads CASSLEAATNMETQYF. The CDR3, as DNA: TGCGCCAGCAGCTTGGAGGCAGCAACTAACATGGAGACCCAGTACTTC.